What follows are 30 T cell receptor beta chains derived from one specimen sequenced in a study of CD8 T cells in Susac syndrome. Reverse transcription used roughly 0.45 to 1 ug RNA and random hexamers. TCRdb re-called the immunoSEQ multiplex PCR reads through MiXCR, storing one row per CDR3 protein. The top ten hold approximately 0.12% of the sample, which has about 130,000 distinct CDR3 sequences, 90% to 95% seen once. The sequencing sample was made of CD4+ T cells from PBMCs. These receptors came from a human donor in good health.

This rearrangement joins TRBV3-1 to TRBJ2-1; D perhaps matches TRBD2 (6 bases). Germline V gives CDR1 LGHDT, CDR2 YNNKEL (reference sequence). The CDR3 is made up of 17 amino acids. Trimming stripped 4 bases from V and 4 bases from J, with 20 bases between. The CDR3 sequence: CASSRSSSAPKYNEQFF. CDR3 bases: TGTGCCAGCAGCCGAAGTTCTAGCGCTCCCAAATACAATGAGCAGTTCTTC.

The CDR3 sequence: CASSEGGARTDTQYF. For the CDR3, the DNA is TGTGCCAGCAGCGAAGGGGGCGCGCGCACAGATACGCAGTATTTT. The V call is TRBV14, the J call TRBJ2-3; 7 nucleotides match TRBD1. Germline V CDR1 and CDR2: SGHDN, FVKESK. The CDR3 is 15 amino acids. V lost 5 bases, J lost 1 base, and 6 bases stayed unmatched.

Here the CDR3 reads CASSLARSGITQETQYF. The CDR3 DNA follows: TGCGCCAGCAGCTTGGCCCGTAGCGGGATAACCCAAGAGACCCAGTACTTC. The V and J genes are TRBV5-1 and TRBJ2-5, with 8 bases identical to TRBD2. V lost 0 bases, J lost 1 base, and 8 bases stayed unmatched. The CDR3 runs to 17 residues. From germline, CDR1 is SGHRS and CDR2 YFSETQ. The full variable domain, with the rest looked up from reference TRBV5-1 and TRBJ2-5, is KAGVTQTPRYLIKTRGQQVTLSCSPISGHRSVSWYQQTPGQGLQFLFEYFSETQRNKGNFPGRFSGRQFSNSRSEMNVSTLELGDSALYLCASSLARSGITQETQYFGPGTRLLVL.

V and J are TRBV6-6 and TRBJ2-5, with D possibly called TRBD1 or TRBD2 (5 bases each). The CDR3 covers 14 residues. Germline V gene sequence: CDR1 MNHNY, CDR2 SVGAGI (reference sequence). Trimming left V 9 bases short and J 3 bases short, with 17 bases between. CDR3 protein: CASNRPGTEETQYF. CDR3 coding DNA: TGTGCCAGTAATCGACCCGGGACCGAAGAGACCCAGTACTTC.

In DNA form, the CDR3 reads TGCGCCAGCAATCCGGGGAACAGCTACGAGCAGTACTTC. Protein product: CASNPGNSYEQYF. The gene calls are TRBV5-1 and TRBJ2-7; a weak D match, TRBD2 (5 bases). Germline CDR1 is SGHRS and CDR2 is YFSETQ. V shed 6 bases and J shed 3 bases, with 13 bases lying between them. This CDR3 is built from 13 residues.

This clonotype was seen only once. This chain joins TRBV7-9 and TRBJ2-5; D remains ambiguous. V was cut by 10 bases and J by 4 bases, with 19 bases left in between. Looked up from germline, CDR1 is SEHNR and CDR2 is FQNEAQ (reference sequence). The CDR3 runs to 14 residues. The CDR3 sequence: CATQWANPAETQYF. The DNA of the CDR3 is TGTGCCACCCAGTGGGCCAACCCAGCAGAGACCCAGTACTTC. Complete variable domain (other parts from reference TRBV7-9 and TRBJ2-5): DTGVSQNPRHKITKRGQNVTFRCDPISEHNRLYWYRQTLGQGPEFLTYFQNEAQLEKSRLLSDRFSAERPKGSFSTLEIQRTEQGDSAMYLCATQWANPAETQYFGPGTRLLVL.

This chain uses TRBV5-1 with TRBJ1-5; D may be TRBD1 (5 bases). Trimming removed 3 bases from V and 1 base from J, with 11 bases in between. Per the germline V gene, CDR1 is SGHRS and CDR2 is YFSETQ. The CDR3 length is 15 residues. The CDR3 region has the DNA TGCGCCAGCAGCTGGGGGGGAGAGAGCAATCAGCCCCAGCATTTT. Translating gives CASSWGGESNQPQHF.

V is TRBV29-1 and J is TRBJ1-2; no clear D. The V end was cut by 3 bases, the J end by 5 bases, with 19 bases between. Germline CDR1 is SQVTM and CDR2 is ANQGSEA. This CDR3 is 15 amino acids long. CDR3 coding DNA: TGCAGCGTTGATGGAACTCAGCCCACCGCATATGGCTACACCTTC. The encoded protein is CSVDGTQPTAYGYTF.

This clonotype showed up just once. The chain links TRBV9 to TRBJ1-3; unclear D gene. Germline values: CDR1 SGDLS, CDR2 YYNGEE. The CDR3 has 12 residues. The V end lost 4 bases, the J end lost 4 bases, and 6 bases lay between the germline ends. The CDR3 DNA is TGTGCCAGCAGCCTCTGGGGAAACACCATATATTTT. This sequence encodes CASSLWGNTIYF.

As concerns this clonotype: At one end the junction does not follow the germline gene, possibly because of a read error. The chain recombines TRBV19 with TRBJ1-1, with a tentative D call TRBD1 (5 bases). This CDR3 is built from 18 residues. Germline values: CDR1 LNHDA, CDR2 SQIVND (reference sequence). CDR3 sequence reads: CASSLSGPSGRLNTEAFF. As DNA, the CDR3 is TGTGCCAGTAGTCTCTCGGGGCCTTCCGGACGGCTGAACACTGAAGCCTTCTTT. The variable domain in full, with the rest retrieved from reference TRBV19 and TRBJ1-1, is DGGITQSPKYLFRKEGQNVTLSCEQNLNHDAMYWYRQDPGQGLRLIYYSQIVNDFQKGDIAEGYSVSREKKESFPLTVTSAQKNPTAFYLCASSLSGPSGRLNTEAFFGQGTRLTVV.

Only one count was recorded for this clonotype. A read error is likely, as this CDR3 ends without the conserved phenylalanine or tryptophan. The DNA for the CDR3 is TGTGCCAGCAGCCTGCCCCCCGCCGAGCAGTACTCC. Protein sequence: CASSLPPAEQYS. This chain links TRBV12-3 or TRBV12-4 with TRBJ2-7, with no clear D. The V gene lost 6 bases and the J gene lost 6 bases, with 12 bases spanning the gap. The CDR3 runs 12 residues.

The V and J genes are TRBV5-1 and TRBJ1-2, with 7 positions matching TRBD1. The germline V gene encodes CDR1 SGHRS and CDR2 YFSETQ. The ends lost 0 bases at V and 5 bases at J; junction bases unmatched: 10. CDR3 length: 16 amino acids. CDR3 residues: CASSLEGQAEFYGYTF. CDR3 DNA: TGCGCCAGCAGCTTGGAAGGACAGGCTGAATTTTATGGCTACACCTTC. Looking up the rest from reference TRBV5-1 and TRBJ1-2 gives the full variable domain: KAGVTQTPRYLIKTRGQQVTLSCSPISGHRSVSWYQQTPGQGLQFLFEYFSETQRNKGNFPGRFSGRQFSNSRSEMNVSTLELGDSALYLCASSLEGQAEFYGYTFGSGTRLTVV.

This rearrangement joins TRBV7-2 to TRBJ2-2; the D gene is possibly TRBD2 (5 bases). The CDR3 has 13 amino acids. CDR1 SGHTA and CDR2 FQGNSA come from the germline V gene. V shed 5 bases and J shed 5 bases, with 9 bases lying between them. The CDR3 region has the DNA TGTGCCAGCAGCCCTAGCTGGACCGGGGAGCTGTTTTTT. It specifies CASSPSWTGELFF.

The sample holds one count of this clonotype. In DNA, the CDR3 is TGTGCCAGCAGCACCCAGAGGGGTACCTACGAGCAGTACTTC. Its protein is CASSTQRGTYEQYF. This chain connects TRBV7-2 to TRBJ2-7, with D possibly called TRBD1 or TRBD2 (5 bases each). Germline lookup yields CDR1 SGHTA and CDR2 FQGNSA. The V end lost 5 bases, the J end lost 2 bases, and 13 bases lay between the germline ends. This CDR3 comprises 14 residues.

This clonotype has a handful of counts. The chain uses TRBV7-2 and TRBJ2-5; 7 bases agree with TRBD2. V lost 5 bases and J lost 4; bases outside the gene matches: 10. This CDR3 has 15 residues. CDR1 and CDR2 (germline): SGHTA, FQGNSA. The CDR3 nucleotides read TGTGCCAGCAGCCCCCTGGGCGGGAGTACAGAGACCCAGTACTTC. This gives the protein CASSPLGGSTETQYF.

The chain has TRBV28 and TRBJ1-2; no definite D call. V was pared by 5 bases and J by 4 bases, with 14 bases between. Germline-derived CDR1 and CDR2 are MDHEN and SYDVKM. This CDR3 contains 14 residues. The CDR3 nucleotides are TGTGCCAGCAGTCCCCCCCCGGGCACCTATGGCTACACCTTC. Translation: CASSPPPGTYGYTF.

The V gene is TRBV3-1, the J gene TRBJ2-5, with D uncertain. Trimming stripped 4 bases from V and 5 bases from J, with 14 bases between. From germline, CDR1 is LGHDT and CDR2 YNNKEL (reference sequence). The length of the CDR3 is 14 residues. The CDR3 nucleotides read TGTGCCAGCAGCCCCGGGCCCCTCCGGGAGACCCAGTACTTC. Amino acids: CASSPGPLRETQYF.

The V call is TRBV20-1, the J call TRBJ2-7; D is possibly TRBD1 (5 bases). Germline values: CDR1 DFQATT, CDR2 SNEGSKA (reference sequence). V dropped 1 base and J dropped 6 bases, with 7 bases sitting between them. The CDR3 is made up of 11 amino acids. CDR3 sequence (DNA): TGCAGTGCTAGAGTTGACAGCGAGCAGTACTTC. It codes for CSARVDSEQYF.

V is TRBV7-2 and J is TRBJ2-7; tentative D call: TRBD1 (6 bases). CDR1 SGHTA and CDR2 FQGNSA come from the germline V gene. V was shortened by 1 base and J by 9 bases, with 10 bases between the two germline ends. CDR3 size: 12 residues. CDR3 in amino acids: CASSLDQGTQYF. DNA of the CDR3: TGTGCCAGCAGCTTAGACCAGGGGACGCAGTACTTC.

This chain joins TRBV30 and TRBJ2-3; no clear D. V gave up 5 bases and J gave up 1 base, with 7 bases separating them. This CDR3 has 12 residues. Germline V gene sequence: CDR1 GTSNPN, CDR2 SVGIG (reference sequence). CDR3 DNA sequence: TGTGCCTGGGCACCAGGCACAGATACGCAGTATTTT. This encodes CAWAPGTDTQYF.

The genes are TRBV18 and TRBJ2-1; D is undetermined. The CDR3 spans 14 residues. V lost 3 bases and J 4 bases, leaving 10 bases between the germline ends. The germline gives CDR1 KGHSH, CDR2 LQKENI. Written as DNA, the CDR3 is TGTGCCAGCTCACCGGAAACAGTTTACAATGAGCAGTTCTTC. Its protein is CASSPETVYNEQFF.

The rearrangement links TRBV3-1 to TRBJ2-7; 9 nucleotides agree with TRBD2. The germline CDR1 and CDR2 sequences are LGHDT and YNNKEL (reference sequence). J gave up 6 bases and V 3 bases, and 6 bases lay outside the gene matches. CDR3 length: 14 residues. This chain's CDR3 is CASSHLAGGREQYF. For the CDR3, the DNA is TGTGCCAGCAGCCATCTCGCGGGAGGGCGCGAGCAGTACTTC.

The chain combines TRBV30 with TRBJ2-2, with unresolved D. Trimming pared 5 bases from V and 3 bases from J, leaving 4 bases between. Germline V gene sequence: CDR1 GTSNPN, CDR2 SVGIG (reference sequence). This CDR3 has 11 amino acids. The DNA for the CDR3 is TGTGCCTGGGGAGACACCGGGGAGCTGTTTTTT. Amino acid sequence: CAWGDTGELFF.

This chain joins TRBV5-6 and TRBJ2-5, with D possibly being TRBD1 (6 bases). Germline V gives CDR1 SGHDT, CDR2 YYEEEE. The CDR3 spans 13 residues. Trimming pared 3 bases from V and 5 bases from J, leaving 11 bases between. The CDR3 reads CASSSDQGETQYF. The CDR3 nucleotides are TGTGCCAGCAGCTCGGATCAGGGGGAGACCCAGTACTTC. Full variable domain (missing parts from reference TRBV5-6 and TRBJ2-5): DAGVTQSPTHLIKTRGQQVTLRCSPKSGHDTVSWYQQALGQGPQFIFQYYEEEERQRGNFPDRFSGHQFPNYSSELNVNALLLGDSALYLCASSSDQGETQYFGPGTRLLVL.

CDR3 sequence: CASTRDIPGHRGYNEQFF. CDR3 in DNA: TGTGCCAGCACAAGGGACATACCGGGACACAGGGGGTACAATGAGCAGTTCTTC. The V call is TRBV2, the J call TRBJ2-1; 8 nucleotides line up with TRBD1. The CDR3 spans 18 residues. J lost 4 bases, V lost 7 bases, and 18 bases had no gene match. Germline V gives CDR1 SNHLY, CDR2 FYNNEI.

The V and J genes are TRBV28 and TRBJ1-5; 8 nucleotides align to TRBD1. Trimming took 2 bases from V and 6 from J; bases not matched to a gene: 6. The germline gives CDR1 MDHEN, CDR2 SYDVKM. The CDR3 sequence is 15 residues long. The CDR3 reads CASSLASGGVQPQHF. CDR3 sequence (DNA): TGTGCCAGCAGTTTAGCGTCAGGGGGCGTTCAGCCCCAGCATTTT.

V gene TRBV4-1 combines with J gene TRBJ2-1, with D perhaps TRBD2 (5 bases). The ends were cut back, 1 base at V and 4 bases at J, with 14 bases in the middle. The CDR3 runs to 16 residues. Germline CDR1 MGHRA, CDR2 YSYEKL. CDR3 in DNA: TGCGCCAGCAGCCAAGCGCTGCTAGCCAAATACAATGAGCAGTTCTTC. This translates into CASSQALLAKYNEQFF.

The CDR3 DNA is TGTGCCAGCAGCTTACAGGGGACGACTAGCACAGATACGCAGTATTTT. Residues: CASSLQGTTSTDTQYF. The J gene is TRBJ2-3, the V gene TRBV7-9; a possible D gene is TRBD1 (6 bases). CDR1 and CDR2 (germline): SEHNR, FQNEAQ (reference sequence). The CDR3 consists of 16 residues. Trimming pared 2 bases from V and 0 bases from J, leaving 12 bases between.

This clonotype was picked up one time. The genes are TRBV2 and TRBJ1-3, with D unclear. Trimming removed 1 base at V and 0 bases at J, with 10 bases between. The CDR3 is 16 residues long. The germline CDR1 and CDR2 sequences are SNHLY and FYNNEI. CDR3 region: CASSEGRANSGNTIYF. The CDR3 DNA reads TGTGCCAGCAGTGAAGGGAGAGCAAACTCTGGAAACACCATATATTTT.

The CDR3 DNA is TGTGCCAGCAGCTTAGAGCCTGGGCCTAGCGGTTACAATGAGCAGTTCTTC. Translated: CASSLEPGPSGYNEQFF. The rearrangement uses TRBV7-9 and TRBJ2-1; 7 bases are a match to TRBD2. CDR3 length: 17 amino acids. The V and J ends lost 1 base and 4 bases, in that order; junction bases with no gene match: 10. Germline values: CDR1 SEHNR, CDR2 FQNEAQ (reference sequence).